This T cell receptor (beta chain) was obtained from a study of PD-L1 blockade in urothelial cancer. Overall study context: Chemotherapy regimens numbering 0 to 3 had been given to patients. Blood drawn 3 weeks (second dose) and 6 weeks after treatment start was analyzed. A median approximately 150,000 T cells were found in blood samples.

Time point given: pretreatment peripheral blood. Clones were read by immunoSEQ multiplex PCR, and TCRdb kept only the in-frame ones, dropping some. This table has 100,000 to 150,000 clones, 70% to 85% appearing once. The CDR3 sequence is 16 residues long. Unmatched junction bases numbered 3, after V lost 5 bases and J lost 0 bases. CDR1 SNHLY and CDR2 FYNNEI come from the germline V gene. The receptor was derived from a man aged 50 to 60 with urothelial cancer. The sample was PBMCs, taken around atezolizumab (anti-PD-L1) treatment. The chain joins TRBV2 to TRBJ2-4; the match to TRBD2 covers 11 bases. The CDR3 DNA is TGTGCCAGCAGTTGGACTAGCGGGTTAGCCAAAAACATTCAGTACTTC. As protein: CASSWTSGLAKNIQYF.